This T cell receptor beta chain derives from a study of blood T cell repertoires in COVID-19. The germline V gene encodes CDR1 LNHDA and CDR2 SQIVND (reference sequence). After removal of 6 bases from V and 3 bases from J, the junction contained 7 bases not matched to a gene. CDR3 length equals 15 residues. Using immunoSEQ multiplex PCR, the repertoire was profiled, and TCRdb retains in-frame clones only, with some absent. This table holds about 200,000 clones, 82% found once. The sequencing input was PBMCs or T cells enriched from blood (not recorded which). The chain combines TRBV19 with TRBJ1-5; 8 bases line up with TRBD1. The TCR comes from a woman aged 55 to 70 with acute COVID-19. CDR3 sequence (DNA): TGTGCCAGTAGGACCGACAGGGGATCCAATCAGCCCCAGCATTTT. It encodes CASRTDRGSNQPQHF.